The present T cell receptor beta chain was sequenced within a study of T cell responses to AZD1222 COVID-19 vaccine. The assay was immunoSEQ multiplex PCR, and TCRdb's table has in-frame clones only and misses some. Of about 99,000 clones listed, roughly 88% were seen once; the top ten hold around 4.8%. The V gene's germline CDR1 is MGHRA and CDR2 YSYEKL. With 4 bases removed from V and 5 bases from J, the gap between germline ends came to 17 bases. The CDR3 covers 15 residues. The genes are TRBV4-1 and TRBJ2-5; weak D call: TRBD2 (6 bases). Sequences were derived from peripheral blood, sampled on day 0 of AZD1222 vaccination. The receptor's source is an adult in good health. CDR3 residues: CASSPRSSDSETQYF. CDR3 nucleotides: TGCGCCAGCAGCCCCCGGTCTAGCGACTCGGAGACCCAGTACTTC.